The source of this T cell receptor beta chain is a study of T-cell reconstitution after alpha-beta-depleted transplantation in children. The TCRbeta library incorporated unique molecular identifiers. TCRdb reprocessed the PCR reads with MiXCR, giving one entry per CDR3 protein. The sample has 450,000 to 600,000 distinct CDR3 sequences; 10% to 15% are singletons. This clonotype was seen a few times. The antigen is unknown. General study points: The study reportedly traced alpha-beta T cells about two months after transplant to several hundred expanded graft clones.

Here the sequenced sample was PBMCs, mostly from graft donor cells, taken 360 days after TCRalphabeta/CD19-depleted stem cell transplant. This TCR came from a male patient between 10 and 17 years old who had a stem cell transplant for acute myeloid leukemia, so the T cells may come from the graft donor.

CDR3 sequence reads: CSTLGPGTQYF. In DNA form, the CDR3 reads TGCAGCACCCTGGGGCCGGGGACCCAGTACTTC. The chain is built from TRBV29-1 and TRBJ2-5; maybe TRBD1 (5 bases). Trimming removed 8 bases from V and 7 bases from J, with 14 bases in between. Germline V lookup: CDR1 SQVTM, CDR2 ANQGSEA. There are 11 residues in the CDR3.